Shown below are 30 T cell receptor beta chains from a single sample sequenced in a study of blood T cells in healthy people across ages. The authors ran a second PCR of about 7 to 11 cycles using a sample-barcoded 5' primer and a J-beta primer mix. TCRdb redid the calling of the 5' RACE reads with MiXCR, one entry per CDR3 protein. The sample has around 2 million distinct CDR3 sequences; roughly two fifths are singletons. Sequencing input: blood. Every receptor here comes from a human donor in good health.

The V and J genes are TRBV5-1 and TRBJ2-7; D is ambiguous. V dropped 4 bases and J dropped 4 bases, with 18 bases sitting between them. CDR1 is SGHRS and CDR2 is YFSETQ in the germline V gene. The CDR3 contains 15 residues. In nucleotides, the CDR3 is TGCGCCAGCAGCCGAACTCAGTACACGGTTTACGAGCAGTACTTC. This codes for CASSRTQYTVYEQYF.

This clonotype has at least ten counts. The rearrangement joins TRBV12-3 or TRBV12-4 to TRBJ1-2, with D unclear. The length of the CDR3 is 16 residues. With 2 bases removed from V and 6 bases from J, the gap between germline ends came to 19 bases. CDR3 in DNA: TGTGCCAGCAGTTTATCAGTATCAGGATTGAGCGATGGCTACACCTTC. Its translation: CASSLSVSGLSDGYTF.

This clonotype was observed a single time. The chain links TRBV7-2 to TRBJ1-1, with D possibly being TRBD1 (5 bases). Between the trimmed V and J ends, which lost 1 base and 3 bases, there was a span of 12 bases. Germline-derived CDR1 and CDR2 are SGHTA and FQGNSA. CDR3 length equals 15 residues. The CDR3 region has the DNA TGTGCCAGCAGCTTAGACCCCCAGGGCTACACTGAAGCTTTCTTT. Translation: CASSLDPQGYTEAFF.

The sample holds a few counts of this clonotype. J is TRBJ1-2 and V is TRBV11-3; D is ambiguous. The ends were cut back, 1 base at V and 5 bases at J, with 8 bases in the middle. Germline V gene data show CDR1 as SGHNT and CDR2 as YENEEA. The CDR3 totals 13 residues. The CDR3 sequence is CASSLGSWYGYTF. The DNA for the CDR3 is TGTGCCAGCAGCTTAGGAAGTTGGTATGGCTACACCTTC.

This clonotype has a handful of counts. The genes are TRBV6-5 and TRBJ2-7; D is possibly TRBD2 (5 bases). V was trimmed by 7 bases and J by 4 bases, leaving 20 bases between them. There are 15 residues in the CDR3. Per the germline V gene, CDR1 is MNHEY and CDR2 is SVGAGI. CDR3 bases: TGTGCCAGCACCCTCTATCCCCGGGGAAATTACGAGCAGTACTTC. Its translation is CASTLYPRGNYEQYF.

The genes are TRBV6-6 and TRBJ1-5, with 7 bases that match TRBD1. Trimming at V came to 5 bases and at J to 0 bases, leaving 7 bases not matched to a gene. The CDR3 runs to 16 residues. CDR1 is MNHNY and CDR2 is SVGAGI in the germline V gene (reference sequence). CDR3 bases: TGTGCCAGCAGTAACGGACAGGCTGGTAGCAATCAGCCCCAGCATTTT. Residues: CASSNGQAGSNQPQHF.

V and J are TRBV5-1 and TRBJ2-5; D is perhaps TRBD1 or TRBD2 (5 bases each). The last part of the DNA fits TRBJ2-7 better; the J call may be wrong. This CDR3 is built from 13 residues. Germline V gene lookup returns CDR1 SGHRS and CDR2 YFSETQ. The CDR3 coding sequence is TGCGCCAGCAGCTTGGGGGTCGGGGCCGAGCAGTACTTC. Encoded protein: CASSLGVGAEQYF.

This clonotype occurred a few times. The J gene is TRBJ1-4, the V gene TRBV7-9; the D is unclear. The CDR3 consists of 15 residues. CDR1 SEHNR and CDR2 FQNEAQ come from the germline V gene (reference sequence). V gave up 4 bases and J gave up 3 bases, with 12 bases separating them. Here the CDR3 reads CASSSTKKANEKLFF. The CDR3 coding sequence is TGTGCCAGCAGCTCAACAAAGAAGGCTAATGAAAAACTGTTTTTT.

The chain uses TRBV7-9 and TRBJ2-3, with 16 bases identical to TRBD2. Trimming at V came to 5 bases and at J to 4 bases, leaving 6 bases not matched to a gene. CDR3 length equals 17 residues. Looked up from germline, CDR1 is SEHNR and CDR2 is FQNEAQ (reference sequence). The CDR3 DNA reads TGTGCCAGCAGCCAAGGGACTAGCGGGGGGGCAGCAGATACGCAGTATTTT. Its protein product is CASSQGTSGGAADTQYF.

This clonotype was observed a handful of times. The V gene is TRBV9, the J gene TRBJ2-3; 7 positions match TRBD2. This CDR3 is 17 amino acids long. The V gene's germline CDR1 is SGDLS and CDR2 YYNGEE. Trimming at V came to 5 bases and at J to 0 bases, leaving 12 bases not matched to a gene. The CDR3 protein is CASRGTDSSGSTDTQYF. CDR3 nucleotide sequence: TGTGCCAGCAGAGGTACAGACTCTAGCGGCAGCACAGATACGCAGTATTTT.

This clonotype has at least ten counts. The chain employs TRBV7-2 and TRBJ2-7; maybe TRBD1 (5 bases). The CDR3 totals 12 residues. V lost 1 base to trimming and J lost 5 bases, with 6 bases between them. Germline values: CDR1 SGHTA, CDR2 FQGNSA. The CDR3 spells CASSLDRNEQYF. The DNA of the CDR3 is TGTGCCAGCAGCTTAGACAGGAACGAGCAGTACTTC.

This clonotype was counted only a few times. The CDR3 region is CASSFRSTGLYEQYF. The CDR3 coding sequence is TGCGCCAGCAGCTTTCGTAGTACAGGACTCTACGAGCAGTACTTC. The chain links TRBV4-1 to TRBJ2-7; the D gene could be TRBD1 or TRBD2 (5 bases each). Germline CDR1 reads MGHRA; CDR2 reads YSYEKL. The germline V and J ends were trimmed by 5 bases and 3 bases, with 17 bases remaining between them. CDR3 length: 15 amino acids.

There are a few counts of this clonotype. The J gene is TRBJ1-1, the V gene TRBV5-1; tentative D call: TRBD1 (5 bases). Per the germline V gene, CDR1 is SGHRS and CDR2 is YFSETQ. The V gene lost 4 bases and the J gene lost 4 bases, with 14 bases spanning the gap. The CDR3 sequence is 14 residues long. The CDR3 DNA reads TGCGCCAGCAGCGCAACCGGGACCCGCACTGAAGCTTTCTTT. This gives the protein CASSATGTRTEAFF.

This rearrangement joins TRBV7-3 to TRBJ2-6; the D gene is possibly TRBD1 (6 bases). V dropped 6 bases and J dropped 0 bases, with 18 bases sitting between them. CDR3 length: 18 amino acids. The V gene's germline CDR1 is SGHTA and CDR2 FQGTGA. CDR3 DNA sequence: TGTGCCAGCAGTCCACAGGGAAACCCTTACTCTGGGGCCAACGTCCTGACTTTC. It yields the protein CASSPQGNPYSGANVLTF.

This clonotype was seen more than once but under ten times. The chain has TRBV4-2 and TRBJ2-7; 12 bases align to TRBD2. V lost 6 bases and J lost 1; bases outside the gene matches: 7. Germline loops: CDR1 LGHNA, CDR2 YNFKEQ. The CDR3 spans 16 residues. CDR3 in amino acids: CASRASGGASSYEQYF. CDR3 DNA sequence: TGTGCCAGCAGGGCTAGCGGGGGGGCGAGTTCCTACGAGCAGTACTTC.

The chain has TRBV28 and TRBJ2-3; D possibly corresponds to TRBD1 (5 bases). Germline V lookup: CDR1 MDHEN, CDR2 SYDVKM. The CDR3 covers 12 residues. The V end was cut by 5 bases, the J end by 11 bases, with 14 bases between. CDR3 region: CASSADRIMQYF. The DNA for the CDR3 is TGTGCCAGCAGTGCCGACAGAATAATGCAGTATTTT.

CDR3 amino acids: CASSYKDLTYNEQYF. The CDR3 bases are TGTGCCAGCAGTTACAAGGACTTGACCTACAATGAGCAGTACTTC. The chain links TRBV6-2 or TRBV6-3 to TRBJ2-1, with D maybe TRBD2 (5 bases). The DNA end favors TRBJ2-7, so the J call may be wrong. Germline V lookup: CDR1 MNHEY, CDR2 SVGEGT. This CDR3 is 15 amino acids long.

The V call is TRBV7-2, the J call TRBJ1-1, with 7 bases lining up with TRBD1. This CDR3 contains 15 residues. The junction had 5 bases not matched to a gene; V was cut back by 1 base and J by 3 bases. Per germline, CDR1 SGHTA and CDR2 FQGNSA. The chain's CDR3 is CASSLGSTGYTEAFF. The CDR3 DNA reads TGTGCCAGCAGCTTAGGCTCGACAGGGTACACTGAAGCTTTCTTT.

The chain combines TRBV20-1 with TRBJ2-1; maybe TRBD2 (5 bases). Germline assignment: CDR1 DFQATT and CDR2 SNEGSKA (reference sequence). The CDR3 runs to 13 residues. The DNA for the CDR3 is TGCAGCGGCTACAGCCGAGCGGCCAATGAGCAGTTCTTC. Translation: CSGYSRAANEQFF.

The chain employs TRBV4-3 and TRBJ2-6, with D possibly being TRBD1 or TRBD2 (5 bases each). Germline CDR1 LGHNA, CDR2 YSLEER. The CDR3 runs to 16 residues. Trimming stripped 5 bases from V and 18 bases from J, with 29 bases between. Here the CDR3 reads CASSLGRHSGANARTF. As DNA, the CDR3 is TGCGCCAGCAGCTTGGGACGGCACTCTGGGGCCAACGCCCGGACTTTC.

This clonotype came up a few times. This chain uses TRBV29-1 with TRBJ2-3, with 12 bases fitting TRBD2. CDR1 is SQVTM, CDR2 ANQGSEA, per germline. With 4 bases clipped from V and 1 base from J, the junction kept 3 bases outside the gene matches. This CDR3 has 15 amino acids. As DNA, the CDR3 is TGCAGCGTTGGACTAGCGGGGGCCGGCACAGATACGCAGTATTTT. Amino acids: CSVGLAGAGTDTQYF.

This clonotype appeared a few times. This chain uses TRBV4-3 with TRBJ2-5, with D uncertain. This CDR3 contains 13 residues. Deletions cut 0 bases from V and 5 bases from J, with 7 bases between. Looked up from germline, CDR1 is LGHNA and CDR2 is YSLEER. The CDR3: CASSQDSTETQYF. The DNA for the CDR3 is TGCGCCAGCAGCCAAGATAGCACGGAGACCCAGTACTTC.

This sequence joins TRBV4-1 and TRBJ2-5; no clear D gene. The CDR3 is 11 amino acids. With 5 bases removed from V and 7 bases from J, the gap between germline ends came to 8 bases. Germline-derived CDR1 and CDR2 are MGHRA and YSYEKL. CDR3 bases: TGCGCCAGCAGCACCCTCGGGACCCAGTACTTC. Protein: CASSTLGTQYF.

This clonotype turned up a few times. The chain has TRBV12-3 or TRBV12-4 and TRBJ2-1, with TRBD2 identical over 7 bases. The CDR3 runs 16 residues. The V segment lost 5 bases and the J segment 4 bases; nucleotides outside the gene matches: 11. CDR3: CASSRSSGLAYNEQFF. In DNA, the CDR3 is TGTGCCAGCAGTCGATCTAGCGGCCTAGCATACAATGAGCAGTTCTTC.

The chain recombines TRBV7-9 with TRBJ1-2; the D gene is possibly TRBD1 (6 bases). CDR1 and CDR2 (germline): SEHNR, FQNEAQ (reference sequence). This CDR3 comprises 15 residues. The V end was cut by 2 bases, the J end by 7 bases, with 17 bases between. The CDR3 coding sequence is TGTGCCAGCAGCTTAACCCAGGGGAGTGGCGGTGGCTACACCTTC. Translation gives CASSLTQGSGGGYTF.

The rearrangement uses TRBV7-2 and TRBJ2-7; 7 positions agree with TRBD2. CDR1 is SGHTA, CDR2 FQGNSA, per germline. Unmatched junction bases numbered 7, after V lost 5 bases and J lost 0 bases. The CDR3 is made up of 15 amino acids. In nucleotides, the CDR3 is TGTGCCAGCAGCGAGACTAGCCCCTTCTCCTACGAGCAGTACTTC. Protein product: CASSETSPFSYEQYF. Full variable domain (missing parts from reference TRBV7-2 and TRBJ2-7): GAGVSQSPSNKVTEKGKDVELRCDPISGHTALYWYRQSLGQGLEFLIYFQGNSAPDKSGLPSDRFSAERTGGSVSTLTIQRTQQEDSAVYLCASSETSPFSYEQYFGPGTRLTVT.

The CDR3 DNA sequence: TGCAGTGCTACACATGCCCGGGACAGTTATACCGGGGAGCTGTTTTTT. It codes for CSATHARDSYTGELFF. This chain connects TRBV20-1 to TRBJ2-2; 7 nucleotides agree with TRBD1. The V segment lost 4 bases and the J segment 5 bases; nucleotides outside the gene matches: 13. Germline-derived CDR1 and CDR2 are DFQATT and SNEGSKA (reference sequence). The CDR3 sequence is 16 residues long.

CDR3 DNA: TGTGCCAGCTCCCAAACGGGGGAGCAGTACTTC. Amino acid sequence: CASSQTGEQYF. The rearrangement joins TRBV18 to TRBJ2-7, with TRBD2 as a possible D gene (5 bases). V was pared by 6 bases and J by 7 bases, with 10 bases between. The CDR3 covers 11 residues. Germline CDR1 and CDR2: KGHSH and LQKENI.

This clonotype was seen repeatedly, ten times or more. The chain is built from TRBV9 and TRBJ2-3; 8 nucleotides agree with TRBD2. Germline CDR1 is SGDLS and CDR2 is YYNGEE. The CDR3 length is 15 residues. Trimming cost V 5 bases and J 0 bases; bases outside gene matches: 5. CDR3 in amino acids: CASSPGGASTDTQYF. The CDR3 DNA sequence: TGTGCCAGCAGTCCCGGGGGGGCAAGCACAGATACGCAGTATTTT.

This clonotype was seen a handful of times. CDR3: CASSQSGTGDSLVPYEQYF. The DNA for the CDR3 is TGCGCCAGCAGCCAATCAGGGACAGGGGACTCCCTAGTCCCTTACGAGCAGTACTTC. The rearrangement joins TRBV4-3 to TRBJ2-7; 10 nucleotides line up with TRBD1. The germline V gene has CDR1 LGHNA and CDR2 YSLEER. After removal of 2 bases from V and 4 bases from J, the junction contained 17 bases not matched to a gene. The CDR3 has 19 amino acids.